What follows are 21 T cell receptor beta chains derived from one specimen sequenced in a study of T cell clonotyping in hematopoietic cell transplantation. Clones were read by immunoSEQ multiplex PCR, and TCRdb kept only the in-frame ones, dropping some. Among some 16,000 clones listed, approximately 57% were seen once. The material was PBMCs, obtained 30 days after allogeneic stem cell transplant. Source of these receptors: a male patient aged 45-59 years who had an allogeneic stem cell transplant from an unrelated donor, so T cells may come from the graft donor. Some clones in this sample may be carry-over from other donors' samples.

The J gene is TRBJ1-1, the V gene TRBV27; D possibly corresponds to TRBD1 (5 bases). Germline loops: CDR1 MNHEY, CDR2 SMNVEV (reference sequence). V shed 6 bases and J shed 5 bases, with 13 bases lying between them. CDR3 size: 13 residues. CDR3 sequence: CASRRGTGTEAFF. The CDR3 DNA follows: TGTGCCAGCAGACGCGGGACGGGAACTGAAGCTTTCTTT.

The chain joins TRBV13 to TRBJ1-2, with D unresolved. Per germline, CDR1 PRHDT and CDR2 FYEKMQ (reference sequence). The CDR3 consists of 14 residues. Trimming shortened V by 2 bases and J by 3 bases, and 10 bases separated the two germline ends. CDR3 amino acids: CASSLPEEDYGYTF. CDR3 nucleotides: TGTGCCAGCAGCTTACCGGAGGAGGACTATGGCTACACCTTC.

The V gene is TRBV7-9, the J gene TRBJ2-7; 7 nucleotides align to TRBD1. The CDR3 contains 13 residues. The J segment lost 7 bases and the V segment lost 8 bases, leaving 11 bases of the junction unmatched. CDR1 and CDR2 from the germline V gene are SEHNR and FQNEAQ (reference sequence). The CDR3 region is CASGTRQGQEQYF. The CDR3 DNA reads as TGTGCCAGCGGAACCCGACAGGGCCAAGAGCAGTACTTC.

This clone has just a few counts. The chain is built from TRBV2 and TRBJ2-2; tentatively, D is TRBD1 (5 bases). The ends were cut back, 9 bases at V and 4 bases at J, with 12 bases in the middle. The CDR3 runs to 13 residues. CDR1 is SNHLY, CDR2 FYNNEI, per germline. The CDR3 DNA follows: TGTGCCAGGGGTTTGACAGTCACCGGGGAGCTGTTTTTT. Amino acid sequence: CARGLTVTGELFF.

This clone was detected only a few times. The chain carries TRBV27 and TRBJ1-2; D not certain. V was trimmed by 3 bases and J by 7 bases, leaving 12 bases between them. Germline-derived CDR1 and CDR2 are MNHEY and SMNVEV (reference sequence). This CDR3 is 13 amino acids long. The CDR3 region is CASSFRREGGYTF. The CDR3 DNA is TGTGCCAGCAGTTTCCGCCGGGAGGGTGGCTACACCTTC.

The V call is TRBV4-1, the J call TRBJ2-1; unclear D gene. Trimming took 0 bases from V and 3 from J, leaving 6 bases between them. In germline, CDR1 is MGHRA, CDR2 YSYEKL. The CDR3 has 14 residues. For the CDR3, the DNA is TGCGCCAGCAGCCAAGAATTAGTCTACAATGAGCAGTTCTTC. Encoded protein: CASSQELVYNEQFF.

This clone was counted only a few times. Other DNA sequences in this specimen translate into the identical CDR3. This chain joins TRBV7-3 and TRBJ2-5, with unresolved D. From germline, CDR1 is SGHTA and CDR2 FQGTGA. V shed 0 bases and J shed 5 bases, with 7 bases lying between them. This CDR3 contains 13 residues. CDR3 in amino acids: CASSLTLGETQYF. For the CDR3, the DNA is TGTGCCAGCAGCTTAACGCTTGGGGAGACCCAGTACTTC.

V gene TRBV19 combines with J gene TRBJ2-1; D remains unclear. Trimming removed 7 bases from V and 0 bases from J, with 10 bases in between. Germline loops: CDR1 LNHDA, CDR2 SQIVND (reference sequence). CDR3 length: 14 amino acids. CDR3 sequence reads: CASKEGSSYNEQFF. The CDR3 bases are TGTGCCAGTAAGGAAGGAAGCTCCTACAATGAGCAGTTCTTC.

The chain recombines TRBV30 with TRBJ1-1; no clear D gene. V was pared by 5 bases and J by 0 bases, with 7 bases between. This CDR3 has 12 residues. CDR1 and CDR2 from the germline V gene are GTSNPN and SVGIG (reference sequence). CDR3 DNA sequence: TGTGCCTGGGGGCGCATGAACACTGAAGCTTTCTTT. This translates into CAWGRMNTEAFF.

The chain links TRBV29-1 to TRBJ1-3; 7 nucleotides match TRBD1. Germline CDR1 is SQVTM and CDR2 is ANQGSEA. The CDR3 is made up of 15 amino acids. V was clipped by 0 bases and J by 7 bases; unmatched bases: 9. CDR3 sequence: CSVEDPQGLENTIYF. The CDR3 nucleotides are TGCAGCGTTGAAGATCCACAGGGGTTGGAGAACACCATATATTTT.

This chain links TRBV5-6 with TRBJ1-2; tentatively, D is TRBD1 (5 bases). Germline CDR1 and CDR2: SGHDT and YYEEEE. V lost 2 bases to trimming and J lost 8 bases, with 13 bases between them. This CDR3 is built from 13 residues. CDR3 nucleotide sequence: TGTGCCAGCAGCTTTGGTGGGACGGCCGGCTACACCTTC. Amino acids: CASSFGGTAGYTF.

The J gene is TRBJ2-3, the V gene TRBV7-2; D call uncertain. The germline gives CDR1 SGHTA, CDR2 FQGNSA. The CDR3 spans 17 residues. Trimming removed 5 bases from V and 2 bases from J, with 20 bases in between. The CDR3 nucleotides are TGTGCCAGCAGCCCCCCCGGGTGGCGGAGAACCACAGATACGCAGTATTTT. Its translation: CASSPPGWRRTTDTQYF.

The V and J genes are TRBV29-1 and TRBJ2-7; tentative D call: TRBD2 (5 bases). From germline, CDR1 is SQVTM and CDR2 ANQGSEA. The CDR3 extends over 11 amino acids. Trimming removed 4 bases from V and 3 bases from J, with 7 bases in between. The CDR3 coding sequence is TGCAGCGTTGGAGGGAGCTACGAGCAGTACTTC. Protein product: CSVGGSYEQYF.

This clone turned up a few times. V and J are TRBV14 and TRBJ2-5, with D unresolved. This CDR3 region has 11 residues. Trimming pared 5 bases from V and 6 bases from J, leaving 7 bases between. Germline V gene lookup returns CDR1 SGHDN and CDR2 FVKESK. The DNA of the CDR3 is TGTGCCAGCAGCGCGTACAAGACCCAGTACTTC. It encodes CASSAYKTQYF.

V is TRBV19 and J is TRBJ2-7; TRBD1 aligns across 10 bases. The CDR3 runs to 14 residues. The V gene end was trimmed by 7 bases and the J gene end by 3 bases; junction bases not matched to a gene: 6. Germline CDR1 and CDR2: LNHDA and SQIVND (reference sequence). The DNA for the CDR3 is TGTGCCAGTACCCCGGGGACAGGGGTCTACGAGCAGTACTTC. It codes for CASTPGTGVYEQYF.

This chain connects TRBV9 to TRBJ1-1; D is unclear. V lost 4 bases and J 3 bases, leaving 16 bases between the germline ends. Germline V gene sequence: CDR1 SGDLS, CDR2 YYNGEE. This CDR3 has 15 amino acids. CDR3 residues: CASSPGLGGHTEAFF. CDR3 sequence (DNA): TGTGCCAGCAGCCCCGGACTCGGAGGCCACACTGAAGCTTTCTTT.

In this sample, this clone turned up once. V is TRBV30 and J is TRBJ1-1, with D possibly matching TRBD1 (5 bases). CDR3 length: 13 residues. With 0 bases removed from V and 4 bases from J, the gap between germline ends came to 9 bases. Per germline, CDR1 GTSNPN and CDR2 SVGIG (reference sequence). CDR3 sequence: CAWSVRGVTEAFF. The CDR3 nucleotides are TGTGCCTGGAGTGTAAGGGGAGTCACTGAAGCTTTCTTT.

The table lists this clone with a few counts. This chain joins TRBV29-1 and TRBJ1-1; tentatively, D is TRBD1 (5 bases). Trimming took off 5 bases at V and 3 bases at J, with 16 bases between the two ends. CDR3 size: 14 residues. Germline assignment: CDR1 SQVTM and CDR2 ANQGSEA. As DNA, the CDR3 is TGCAGCGTTTCCCTGGGGTTACAGGACACTGAAGCTTTCTTT. Encoded protein: CSVSLGLQDTEAFF.

This chain joins TRBV10-1 and TRBJ2-7; perhaps TRBD1 as D (5 bases). Germline V gene data show CDR1 as WNHNN and CDR2 as SYGVQD (reference sequence). The V end was cut by 1 base, the J end by 3 bases, with 7 bases between. This CDR3 has 13 amino acids. CDR3 coding DNA: TGCGCCAGCAGTGAGTTCCAGGGCTACGAGCAGTACTTC. Its translation: CASSEFQGYEQYF.

CDR3 in DNA: TGTGCCAGCAGCTTAGACCCGGTGGAGGAGCAGTTCTTC. This encodes CASSLDPVEEQFF. The V and J genes are TRBV13 and TRBJ2-1; D not certain. The CDR3 extends over 13 amino acids. V was cut by 1 base and J by 10 bases, with 11 bases left in between. Germline V gene sequence: CDR1 PRHDT, CDR2 FYEKMQ (reference sequence).

As regards this clone: Other DNA sequences in this sample translate to the same CDR3. The J gene is TRBJ1-5, the V gene TRBV30, with 7 bases fitting TRBD1. With 1 base clipped from V and 1 base from J, the junction kept 4 bases outside the gene matches. This CDR3 is 15 amino acids long. Per the germline V gene, CDR1 is GTSNPN and CDR2 is SVGIG (reference sequence). The CDR3: CAWSGQGGSNQPQHF. The CDR3 DNA sequence: TGTGCCTGGAGTGGACAGGGCGGAAGCAATCAGCCCCAGCATTTT.